These T cell receptor beta chains were read from a single sample in a study of vaccination and CD4 T cells after COVID-19. TCRdb processed the PCR reads anew with MiXCR; each CDR3 protein has one entry. Found here are over 25,000 distinct CDR3 sequences, 50% of them singletons; the top ten hold about 5%. The sequencing here drew on CD4+ T cells from blood, taken about 7 months after SARS-CoV-2 vaccination. The receptors were gathered from a human donor who had recovered from COVID-19. CDR3s include the opening cysteine and the closing phenylalanine or tryptophan. Fields, in order: V gene, CDR3 protein.

>TRBV5-8
CASSLERNTEAFF
>TRBV7-2
CASSFPGVEQYF
>TRBV7-9
CASSPLGGETQYF
>TRBV20-1
CSAQATSGSVGLGRTDTQYF
>TRBV7-8
CASSYRGQGNSPLHF
>TRBV27
CASRATVNYGYTF
>TRBV6-1
CAVQGTLSNQPQHF
>TRBV6-1
CASSRQGRDYGYTF
>TRBV2
CASSLGVLNTEAFF
>TRBV10-1
CASSYTMDRGLGEQYF
>TRBV27
CASTHGWNGANVLTF
>TRBV10-3
CAISGRGGADTQYF
>TRBV6-1
CASRLAGPSYEQYF
>TRBV20-1
CSARSLNGLQETQYF
>TRBV7-2
CASSLEGGSGYEQYF
>TRBV7-8
CASSDERQVVGGEQYF
>TRBV20-1
CSAHRGGYNEQFF
>TRBV20-1
CSANYRAGQETQYF
>TRBV7-6
CASSPPAGGGYNEQFF
>TRBV20-1
CSARGPETGLFGQPQHF
>TRBV6-1
CASGRTPRGADQPQHF
>TRBV20-1
CSASPYDTEAFF
>TRBV20-1
CSARPPGLVTDTQYF
>TRBV6-1
CASRATGIYGYTF
>TRBV7-9
CASSLETDIYGYTF
>TRBV2
CASSEGRAAYEQYF
>TRBV7-9
CASSLRQGKTDTQYF
>TRBV7-8
CASSPARTSGRYEQYF
>TRBV19
CASSETQGYGYTF
>TRBV20-1
CSARRAGVGTDTQYF
>TRBV7-9
CASSLVGTGYTF